This TCR beta chain was obtained from a study of T cell repertoires in aging, cancer and after chemotherapy. Study findings and constraints: Thymic emigration or peripheral T cell expansion may be impaired by lymphoid organ infiltration in hematological cancer. Across the chemotherapy interval, each cancer cohort showed higher median generation probability, suggesting thymic rebound.

This clonotype is labeled medium-sized. As yet, its antigen is unknown. The V and J ends lost 4 bases and 1 base respectively, with 8 bases between them. The germline gives CDR1 SQVTM, CDR2 ANQGSEA. The CDR3 covers 12 residues. The template was genomic DNA from peripheral blood, not RNA. TRB rearrangements spanning V, D and J were amplified using mixed TRB-A/B primers. TCRdb recomputed calls from the multiplex PCR reads with MiXCR, one row per CDR3 protein. This table has under 8,500 distinct CDR3 sequences, about 32% appearing once. The chain recombines TRBV29-1 with TRBJ2-7; D remains ambiguous. The sequence was obtained from a human donor with a blood cancer. Input material: blood. CDR3 sequence (DNA): TGCAGCGTTGTGGGCAGATCCTACGAGCAGTACTTC. It specifies CSVVGRSYEQYF.